This TCR beta chain was retrieved from a study of identical twins. This clonotype has only a few counts. TCRdb fed the 5' RACE reads into MiXCR, producing one record per CDR3 protein. The sample yields 1.5 million to 2 million distinct CDR3 sequences, about 32% seen once. The germline V gene has CDR1 MNHEY and CDR2 SVGAGI. The V and J ends lost 2 bases and 0 bases, in that order; junction bases with no gene match: 2. The CDR3 covers 17 residues. The rearrangement joins TRBV6-5 to TRBJ2-1; 12 nucleotides match TRBD2. Sequenced material: cord blood. This TCR derives from a newborn girl in good health. CDR3 loop: CASSYVTSGSSYNEQFF. The CDR3 region has the DNA TGTGCCAGCAGTTACGTGACTAGCGGGAGCTCCTACAATGAGCAGTTCTTC.